This is a list of T cell receptor beta chains from one sample in a study of CD8 T cells in Susac syndrome. TCRdb used MiXCR to reprocess the immunoSEQ multiplex PCR reads, holding one entry per CDR3 protein. The sample holds roughly 120,000 distinct CDR3 sequences; just over 90% are singletons and the top ten take more than 0.25%. Sequencing was carried out using CD8+ T cells from PBMCs. The receptors come from a human donor with multiple sclerosis. CDR3s include the opening cysteine and the closing phenylalanine or tryptophan. A D gene is named only where the DNA matches it firmly.

v_call: TRBV15
d_call: -
j_call: TRBJ2-5
cdr3_aa: CATRPSRVGEETQYF
cdr3_nt: TGTGCCACCAGGCCAAGCAGGGTAGGAGAAGAGACCCAGTACTTC

v_call: TRBV28
d_call: -
j_call: TRBJ2-1
cdr3_aa: CASTTNFRVSYEQFF
cdr3_nt: TGTGCCAGCACCACCAACTTCAGGGTGTCTTATGAGCAGTTCTTC

v_call: TRBV11-2
d_call: -
j_call: TRBJ2-1
cdr3_aa: CASSLLSSYNEQFF
cdr3_nt: TGTGCCAGCAGCTTGTTGAGCTCCTACAATGAGCAGTTCTTC

v_call: TRBV6-6
d_call: -
j_call: TRBJ2-1
cdr3_aa: CASKEGVEQFF
cdr3_nt: TGTGCCAGCAAGGAGGGCGTTGAGCAGTTCTTC

v_call: TRBV12-3/TRBV12-4
d_call: TRBD1
j_call: TRBJ1-3
cdr3_aa: CASTATGEPGNTIYF
cdr3_nt: TGTGCCAGCACCGCGACAGGGGAGCCTGGAAACACCATATATTTT

v_call: TRBV7-2
d_call: -
j_call: TRBJ2-1
cdr3_aa: CASSLGGPRGNEQFF
cdr3_nt: TGTGCCAGCAGCTTAGGCGGTCCTAGGGGCAATGAGCAGTTCTTC

v_call: TRBV29-1
d_call: TRBD2
j_call: TRBJ2-1
cdr3_aa: CSVGTSGGWGSYNEQFF
cdr3_nt: TGCAGCGTTGGGACTAGCGGGGGATGGGGCTCCTACAATGAGCAGTTCTTC

v_call: TRBV11-2
d_call: -
j_call: TRBJ1-1
cdr3_aa: CASSLRAVRTEAFF
cdr3_nt: TGTGCCAGCAGCTTACGTGCTGTCCGGACTGAAGCTTTCTTT

v_call: TRBV6-1
d_call: TRBD1
j_call: TRBJ1-1
cdr3_aa: CASSPSRDRGLLNTEAFF
cdr3_nt: TGTGCCAGCAGTCCCTCCCGGGACAGGGGGCTCTTGAACACTGAAGCTTTCTTT

v_call: TRBV5-4
d_call: -
j_call: TRBJ1-1
cdr3_aa: CASIAVGIGNTEAFF
cdr3_nt: TGTGCCAGCATCGCCGTGGGTATTGGGAACACTGAAGCTTTCTTT

v_call: TRBV7-9
d_call: -
j_call: TRBJ2-5
cdr3_aa: CASSLGPSLKETQYF
cdr3_nt: TGTGCCAGCAGCTTAGGGCCTTCCTTGAAAGAGACCCAGTACTTC

v_call: TRBV27
d_call: TRBD1
j_call: TRBJ1-6
cdr3_aa: CASRGTGEPPIQAPLHF
cdr3_nt: TGTGCCAGCAGGGGGACAGGGGAACCACCAATTCAGGCACCCCTCCACTTT

v_call: TRBV15
d_call: -
j_call: TRBJ2-2
cdr3_aa: CATSRGREPGELFF
cdr3_nt: TGTGCCACCAGCAGAGGACGGGAGCCCGGGGAGCTGTTTTTT